This T cell receptor (beta chain) derives from a study of spatial heterogeneity in lung cancer. Sample time point: sample taken at primary tumor resection. Material for sequencing was whole RNA from tumor, nontumor lung or frozen PBMC, left unsorted. The length of the CDR3 is 16 residues. Individual TCR cDNA molecules each bore their own unique molecular identifier. TCRdb reanalysed the 5' RACE reads using MiXCR and keeps one entry per CDR3 protein. The sample includes approximately 7,000 distinct CDR3 sequences, approximately 3.1% of them seen just once. Details on this clonotype: Antigen: not known. A read error may explain this, as a much larger clone is one base away.

General study findings and limits: Counts of expanded intratumoral alpha and beta TCRs tracked tumor mutation counts. Expanded TCR counts, ubiquitous and regional, correlated respectively with ubiquitous and regional nonsynonymous mutation counts. Estimates put coverage of tumor T cells about 7.4% for alpha and 13% for beta chains.

This receptor was identified in a male donor with early-stage non-small cell lung cancer. Specimen: lung tumor tissue, collected at surgery. J is TRBJ1-5 and V is TRBV12-3 or TRBV12-4, with TRBD1 as a possible D gene (6 bases). In DNA form, the CDR3 reads TGTGCCAGCAGTTTCGGGGGCAGGGAGGGACGTCAGCTCCAGCATTTT. Encoded protein: CASSFGGREGRQLQHF.